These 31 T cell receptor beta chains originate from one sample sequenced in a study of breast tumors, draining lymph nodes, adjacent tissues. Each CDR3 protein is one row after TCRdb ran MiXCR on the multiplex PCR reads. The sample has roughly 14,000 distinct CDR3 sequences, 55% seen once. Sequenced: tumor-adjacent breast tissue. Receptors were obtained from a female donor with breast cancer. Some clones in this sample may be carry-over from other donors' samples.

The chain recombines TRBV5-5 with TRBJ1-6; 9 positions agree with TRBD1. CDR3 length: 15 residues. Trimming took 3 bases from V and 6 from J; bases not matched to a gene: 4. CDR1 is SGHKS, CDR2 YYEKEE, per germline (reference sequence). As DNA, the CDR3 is TGTGCCAGCAGCTCCCGGGACAGGGCTAATTCACCCCTCCACTTT. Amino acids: CASSSRDRANSPLHF.

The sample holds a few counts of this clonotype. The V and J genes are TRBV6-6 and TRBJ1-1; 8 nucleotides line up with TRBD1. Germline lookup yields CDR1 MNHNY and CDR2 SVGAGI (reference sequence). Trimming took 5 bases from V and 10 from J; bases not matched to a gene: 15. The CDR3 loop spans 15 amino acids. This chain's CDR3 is CASSTPTGVYLGAFF. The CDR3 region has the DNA TGTGCCAGCAGTACTCCGACAGGGGTTTACTTGGGAGCTTTCTTT.

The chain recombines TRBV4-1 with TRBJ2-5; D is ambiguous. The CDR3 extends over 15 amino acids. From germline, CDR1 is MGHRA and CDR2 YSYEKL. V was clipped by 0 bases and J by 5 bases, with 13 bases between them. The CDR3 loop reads CASSQDRNNRETQYF. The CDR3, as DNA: TGCGCCAGCAGCCAAGATCGCAATAACCGGGAGACCCAGTACTTC.

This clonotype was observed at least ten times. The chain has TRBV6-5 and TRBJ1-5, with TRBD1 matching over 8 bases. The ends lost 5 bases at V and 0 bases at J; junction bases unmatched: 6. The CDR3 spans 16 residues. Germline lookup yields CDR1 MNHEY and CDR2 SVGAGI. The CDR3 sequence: CASSTYRGASNQPQHF. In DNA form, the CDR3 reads TGTGCCAGCAGTACCTACAGGGGGGCTAGCAATCAGCCCCAGCATTTT.

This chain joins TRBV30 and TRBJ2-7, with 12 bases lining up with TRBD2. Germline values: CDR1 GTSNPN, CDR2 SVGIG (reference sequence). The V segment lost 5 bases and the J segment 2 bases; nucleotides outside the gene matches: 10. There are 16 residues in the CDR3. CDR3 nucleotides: TGTGCCTGGGCCGGCGGGACTAGCGGGCGAACCTACGAGCAGTACTTC. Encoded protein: CAWAGGTSGRTYEQYF.

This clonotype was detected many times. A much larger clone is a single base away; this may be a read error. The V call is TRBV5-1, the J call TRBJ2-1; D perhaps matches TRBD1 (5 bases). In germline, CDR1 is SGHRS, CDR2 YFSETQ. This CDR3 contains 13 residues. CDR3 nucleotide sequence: TGCGCCAGCGGCCAGGGTTTCGACAATGACCAGTTCTTC. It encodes CASGQGFDNDQFF.

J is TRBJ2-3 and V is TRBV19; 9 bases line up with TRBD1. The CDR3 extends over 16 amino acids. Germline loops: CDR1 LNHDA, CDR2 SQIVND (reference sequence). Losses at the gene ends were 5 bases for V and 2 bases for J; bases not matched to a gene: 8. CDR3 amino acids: CASSANRGQYTDTQYF. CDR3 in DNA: TGTGCCAGTAGTGCCAACAGGGGGCAGTACACAGATACGCAGTATTTT.

The CDR3 reads CASTRTQGTLYGYTF. As DNA, the CDR3 is TGTGCCAGCACCCGAACACAGGGGACCCTTTATGGCTACACCTTC. V gene TRBV19 combines with J gene TRBJ1-2, with 7 bases matching TRBD1. From germline, CDR1 is LNHDA and CDR2 SQIVND (reference sequence). The CDR3 has 15 amino acids. After removal of 9 bases from V and 5 bases from J, the junction contained 15 bases not matched to a gene.

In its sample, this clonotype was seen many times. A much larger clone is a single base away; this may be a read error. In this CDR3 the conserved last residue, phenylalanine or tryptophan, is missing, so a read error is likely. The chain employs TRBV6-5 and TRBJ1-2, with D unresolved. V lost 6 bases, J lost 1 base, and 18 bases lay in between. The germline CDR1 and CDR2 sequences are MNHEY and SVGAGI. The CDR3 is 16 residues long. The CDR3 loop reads CASRRDLTTVNYGYTL. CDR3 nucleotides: TGTGCCAGCAGGCGGGATTTGACAACCGTTAACTATGGCTACACCCTC.

The CDR3 region has the DNA TGTGCCAGTAGTATCTCAGGCGATCAGCCCCAGCATTTT. This codes for CASSISGDQPQHF. The J gene is TRBJ1-5, the V gene TRBV19; D is ambiguous. V lost 3 bases, J lost 5 bases, and 8 bases lay in between. The CDR3 covers 13 residues. Germline CDR1 is LNHDA and CDR2 is SQIVND (reference sequence).

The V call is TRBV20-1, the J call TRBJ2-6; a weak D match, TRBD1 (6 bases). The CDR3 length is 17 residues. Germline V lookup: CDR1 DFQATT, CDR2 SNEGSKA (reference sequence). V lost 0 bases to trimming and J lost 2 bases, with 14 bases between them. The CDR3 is CSAREGARIPGANVLTF. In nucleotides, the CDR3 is TGCAGTGCTAGAGAGGGGGCGCGTATCCCTGGGGCCAACGTCCTGACTTTC.

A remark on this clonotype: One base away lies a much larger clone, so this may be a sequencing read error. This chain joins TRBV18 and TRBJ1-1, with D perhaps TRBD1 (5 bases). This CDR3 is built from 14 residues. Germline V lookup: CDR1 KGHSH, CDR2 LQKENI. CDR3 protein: CASSPSGMNAEAFF. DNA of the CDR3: TGTGCCAGCTCACCATCAGGGATGAACGCTGAAGCTTTCTTT.

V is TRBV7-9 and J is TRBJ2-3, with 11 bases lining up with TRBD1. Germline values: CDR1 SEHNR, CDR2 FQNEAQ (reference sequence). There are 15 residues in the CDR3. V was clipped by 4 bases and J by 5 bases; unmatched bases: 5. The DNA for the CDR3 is TGTGCCAGCAGCTCGTCCGGGACAGGGGGAGATACGCAGTATTTT. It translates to CASSSSGTGGDTQYF.

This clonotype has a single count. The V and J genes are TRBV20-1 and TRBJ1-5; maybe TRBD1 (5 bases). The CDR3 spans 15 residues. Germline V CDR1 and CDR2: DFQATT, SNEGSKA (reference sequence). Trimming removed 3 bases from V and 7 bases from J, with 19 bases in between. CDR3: CSASRSGGDGQPQHF. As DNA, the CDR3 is TGCAGTGCTAGTAGAAGCGGTGGGGACGGACAGCCCCAGCATTTT.

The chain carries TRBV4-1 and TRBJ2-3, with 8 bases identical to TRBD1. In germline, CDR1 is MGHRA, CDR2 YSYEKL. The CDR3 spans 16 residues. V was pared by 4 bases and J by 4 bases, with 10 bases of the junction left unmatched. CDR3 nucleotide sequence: TGCGCCAGCAGCCGCTCCCCGGGACAGGCGGCAGATACGCAGTATTTT. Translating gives CASSRSPGQAADTQYF.

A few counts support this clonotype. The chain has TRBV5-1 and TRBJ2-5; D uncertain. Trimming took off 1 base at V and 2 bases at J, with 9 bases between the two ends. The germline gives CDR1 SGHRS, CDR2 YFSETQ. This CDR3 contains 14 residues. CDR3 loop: CASSLRRSQETQYF. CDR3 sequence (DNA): TGCGCCAGCAGCTTGCGACGGTCGCAAGAGACCCAGTACTTC.

The DNA of the CDR3 is TGCAGCGTTGTGACGAGAGCTGGAAACACCATATATTTT. It specifies CSVVTRAGNTIYF. The V and J genes are TRBV29-1 and TRBJ1-3, with unresolved D. V lost 4 bases to trimming and J lost 2 bases, with 9 bases between them. The CDR3 runs to 13 residues. Germline V gives CDR1 SQVTM, CDR2 ANQGSEA. Drawing the rest from reference TRBV29-1 and TRBJ1-3, the complete variable domain is SAVISQKPSRDICQRGTSLTIQCQVDSQVTMMFWYRQQPGQSLTLIATANQGSEATYESGFVIDKFPISRPNLTFSTLTVSNMSPEDSSIYLCSVVTRAGNTIYFGEGSWLTVV.

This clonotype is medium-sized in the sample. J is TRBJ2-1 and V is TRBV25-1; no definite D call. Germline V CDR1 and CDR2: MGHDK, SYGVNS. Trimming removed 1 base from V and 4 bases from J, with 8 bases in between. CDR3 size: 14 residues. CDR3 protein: CASSEWAVYNEQFF. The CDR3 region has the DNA TGTGCCAGCAGTGAATGGGCAGTTTACAATGAGCAGTTCTTC.

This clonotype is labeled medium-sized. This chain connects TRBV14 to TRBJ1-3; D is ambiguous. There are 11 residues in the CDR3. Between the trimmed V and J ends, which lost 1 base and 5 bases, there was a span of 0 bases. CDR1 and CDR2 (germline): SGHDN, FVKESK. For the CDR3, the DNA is TGTGCCAGCAGCCAAGGAAACACCATATATTTT. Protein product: CASSQGNTIYF.

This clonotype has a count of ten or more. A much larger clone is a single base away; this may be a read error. The CDR3 DNA reads TGTGCCAGCAGGCACACGAGTCAGCCCCAGCATTTT. This gives the protein CASRHTSQPQHF. This chain links TRBV6-2 or TRBV6-3 with TRBJ1-5; D gene ambiguous. The CDR3 spans 12 residues. Germline V CDR1 and CDR2: MNHEY, SVGEGT. Trimming shortened V by 6 bases and J by 6 bases, and 9 bases separated the two germline ends.

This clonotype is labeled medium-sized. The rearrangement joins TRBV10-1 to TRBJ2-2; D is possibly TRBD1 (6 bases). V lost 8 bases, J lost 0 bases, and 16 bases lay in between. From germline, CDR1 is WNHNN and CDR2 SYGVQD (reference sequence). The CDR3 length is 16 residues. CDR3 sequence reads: CASRGGTQANTGELFF. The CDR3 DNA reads TGCGCCAGCCGAGGGGGAACACAGGCGAACACCGGGGAGCTGTTTTTT.

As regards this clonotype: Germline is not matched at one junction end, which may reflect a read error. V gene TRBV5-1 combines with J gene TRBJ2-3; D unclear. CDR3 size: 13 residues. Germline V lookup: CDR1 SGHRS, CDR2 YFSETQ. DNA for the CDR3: TGCGCCAGCAGCTTGGCGCCCAGGAATGCGCAGTACTTT. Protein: CASSLAPRNAQYF.

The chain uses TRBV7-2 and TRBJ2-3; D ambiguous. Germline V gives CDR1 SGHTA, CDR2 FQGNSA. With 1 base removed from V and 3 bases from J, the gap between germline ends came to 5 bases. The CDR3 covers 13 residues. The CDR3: CASSLGRTDTQYF. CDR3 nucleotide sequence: TGTGCCAGCAGCTTAGGCCGTACAGATACGCAGTATTTT.

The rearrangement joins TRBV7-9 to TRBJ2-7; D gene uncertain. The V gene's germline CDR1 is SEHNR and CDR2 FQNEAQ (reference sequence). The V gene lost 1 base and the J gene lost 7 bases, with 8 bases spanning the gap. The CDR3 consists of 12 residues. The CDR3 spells CASSLGLGEQYF. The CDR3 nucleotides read TGTGCCAGCAGCTTAGGGTTGGGAGAGCAGTACTTC.

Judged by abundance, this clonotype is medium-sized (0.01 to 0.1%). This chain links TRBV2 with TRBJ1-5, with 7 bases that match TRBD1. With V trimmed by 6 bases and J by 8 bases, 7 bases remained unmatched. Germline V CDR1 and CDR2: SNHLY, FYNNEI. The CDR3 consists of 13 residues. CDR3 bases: TGTGCCAGCAGCGGACAGGCCAGGGAGCCCCAGCATTTT. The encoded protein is CASSGQAREPQHF.

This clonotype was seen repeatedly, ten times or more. The CDR3 DNA is TGCGCCAGCAGCCCTGGGACAGGGGGCTTTAGCTACACCTTC. Amino acid sequence: CASSPGTGGFSYTF. This sequence joins TRBV5-1 and TRBJ1-2, with TRBD1 matching 12 bases. CDR3 size: 14 residues. CDR1 is SGHRS, CDR2 YFSETQ, per germline. Trimming removed 4 bases from V and 9 bases from J; junction bases left unmatched: 7.

In DNA, the CDR3 is TGTGCCACTAAGGACAGGTCCACAGATACGCAGTATTTT. Its protein product is CATKDRSTDTQYF. This sequence joins TRBV15 and TRBJ2-3; 7 bases map to TRBD1. The CDR3 length is 13 residues. Germline CDR1 and CDR2: LNHNV and YYDKDF (reference sequence). The junction had 5 bases not matched to a gene; V was cut back by 9 bases and J by 2 bases. Looking up the rest from reference TRBV15 and TRBJ2-3 gives the full variable domain: DAMVIQNPRYQVTQFGKPVTLSCSQTLNHNVMYWYQQKSSQAPKLLFHYYDKDFNNEADTPDNFQSRRPNTSFCFLDIRSPGLGDTAMYLCATKDRSTDTQYFGPGTRLTVL.

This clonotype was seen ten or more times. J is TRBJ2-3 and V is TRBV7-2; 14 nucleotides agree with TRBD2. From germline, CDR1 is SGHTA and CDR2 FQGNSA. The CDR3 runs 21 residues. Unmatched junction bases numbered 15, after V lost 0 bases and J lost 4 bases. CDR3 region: CASSLALPGLAGASNPDTQYF. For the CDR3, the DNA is TGTGCCAGCAGCTTAGCCTTGCCGGGACTAGCGGGGGCGTCTAATCCAGATACGCAGTATTTT.

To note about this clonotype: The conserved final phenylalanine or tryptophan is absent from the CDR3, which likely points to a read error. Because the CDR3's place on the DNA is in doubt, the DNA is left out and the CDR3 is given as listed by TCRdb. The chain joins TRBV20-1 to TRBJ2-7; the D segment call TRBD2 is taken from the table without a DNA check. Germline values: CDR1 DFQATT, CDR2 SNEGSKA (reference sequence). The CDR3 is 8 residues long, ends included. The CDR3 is CSARPASG.

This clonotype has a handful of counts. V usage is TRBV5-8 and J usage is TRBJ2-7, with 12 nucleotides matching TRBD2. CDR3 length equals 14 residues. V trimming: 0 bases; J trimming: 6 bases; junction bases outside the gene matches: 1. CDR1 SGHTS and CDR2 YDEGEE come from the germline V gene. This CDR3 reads CASSLGTSGTEQYF. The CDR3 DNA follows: TGTGCCAGCAGCTTGGGGACTAGCGGGACCGAGCAGTACTTC.

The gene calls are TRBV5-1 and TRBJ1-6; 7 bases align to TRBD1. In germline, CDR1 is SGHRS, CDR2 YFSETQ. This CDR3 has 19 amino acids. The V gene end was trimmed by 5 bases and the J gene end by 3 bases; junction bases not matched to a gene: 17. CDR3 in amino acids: CASRQTGLDVGHYNSPLHF. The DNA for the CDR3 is TGCGCCAGCAGGCAGACAGGGTTGGATGTGGGGCACTATAATTCACCCCTCCACTTT.